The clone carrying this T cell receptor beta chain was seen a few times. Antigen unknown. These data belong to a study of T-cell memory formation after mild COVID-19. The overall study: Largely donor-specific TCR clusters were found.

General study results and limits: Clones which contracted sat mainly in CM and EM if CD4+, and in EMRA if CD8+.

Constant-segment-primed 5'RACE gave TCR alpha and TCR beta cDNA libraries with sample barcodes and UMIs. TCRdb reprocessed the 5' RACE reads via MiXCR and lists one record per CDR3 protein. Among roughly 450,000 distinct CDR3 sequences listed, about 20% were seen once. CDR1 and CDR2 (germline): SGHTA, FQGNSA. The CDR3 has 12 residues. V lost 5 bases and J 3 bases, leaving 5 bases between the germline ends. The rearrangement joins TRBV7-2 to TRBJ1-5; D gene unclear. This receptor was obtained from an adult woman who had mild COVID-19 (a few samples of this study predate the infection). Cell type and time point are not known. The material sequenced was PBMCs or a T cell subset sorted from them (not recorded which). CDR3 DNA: TGTGCCAGCAGCCCCCCCAATCAGCCCCAGCATTTT. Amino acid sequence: CASSPPNQPQHF.